This TCR beta chain came from a study of ipilimumab plus nivolumab after autologous stem cell transplantation. Data came from immunoSEQ multiplex PCR; TCRdb stores just in-frame clones and leaves some out. Seen here are approximately 18,000 clones, roughly four fifths observed once, and the top ten hold about 6.4%. Patients received nivolumab 3 mg/kg at weeks 1, 4, 7, 10, then fortnightly to week 26. V was trimmed by 0 bases and J by 5 bases, leaving 12 bases between them. The CDR3 has 14 residues. The germline gives CDR1 SQVTM, CDR2 ANQGSEA. The rearrangement links TRBV29-1 to TRBJ2-3, with D possibly matching TRBD2 (6 bases). This receptor was obtained from a male donor with diffuse large B-cell lymphoma. The sequencing here drew on PBMCs, taken in a trial of ipilimumab plus nivolumab as post-transplant consolidation. The CDR3 protein is CSVEDGTSGDTQYF. In DNA, the CDR3 is TGCAGCGTTGAAGACGGGACTTCAGGAGATACGCAGTATTTT.